This T cell receptor beta chain emerged from a study of blood T cell repertoires in COVID-19. Assay used: immunoSEQ multiplex PCR; TCRdb lists only in-frame clones, some missing. This table holds fewer than 500,000 clones, 85% to 90% found once. Losses at the gene ends were 5 bases for V and 7 bases for J; bases not matched to a gene: 14. The CDR3 runs to 16 residues. The germline V gene encodes CDR1 LNHDA and CDR2 SQIVND (reference sequence). The chain combines TRBV19 with TRBJ2-1; 7 nucleotides align to TRBD2. The specimen sequenced was PBMCs or T cells enriched from blood (not recorded which). This TCR was sampled from a man aged 30-40 years who had recovered from COVID-19. CDR3 sequence (DNA): TGTGCCAGTAGTCCCGAGGGAGGGTTTGCTGCGAATGAGCAGTTCTTC. Amino acids: CASSPEGGFAANEQFF.